One T cell receptor beta chain is described in this entry. The sample comes from a study of blood T cell repertoires in COVID-19. Study-level background: From T cells, B-cell-depleted T cells, or PBMCs came the material, which was cDNA or gDNA.

Looked up from germline, CDR1 is SGHNT and CDR2 is YENEEA. The CDR3 length is 14 residues. The V and J ends lost 1 base and 2 bases respectively, with 8 bases between them. In the original workflow: It was from reference gene primer amplification that nucleated cell counts were estimated. Profiling relied on immunoSEQ multiplex PCR, and the TCRdb table lists in-frame clones only, not all of them. V and J calls plus clone size are reproduced from that table; the DNA served to infer D and trimming. Of some 40,000 clones in the sample, around 79% were seen once. This rearrangement joins TRBV11-3 to TRBJ1-2; tentative D call: TRBD1 (5 bases). The origin of this receptor is a human donor in a cohort sampled during active COVID-19. Sequenced: peripheral blood. The CDR3 sequence is CASSLGQGNYGYTF. CDR3 DNA: TGTGCCAGCAGCTTAGGTCAGGGCAACTATGGCTACACCTTC.